This TCR beta chain was profiled in a study of blood T cell repertoires in COVID-19. Sequenced by immunoSEQ multiplex PCR; TCRdb stores in-frame clones only, minus some. The sample consists of about 400,000 clones, approximately 86% of them appearing once. CDR3 length: 15 residues. In germline, CDR1 is MNHEY, CDR2 SVGAGI. With 6 bases clipped from V and 3 bases from J, the junction kept 6 bases outside the gene matches. What was sequenced was peripheral blood. The TCR sequence derives from a human donor in a cohort sampled during active COVID-19. The V call is TRBV6-5, the J call TRBJ2-3, with 10 bases lining up with TRBD2. Here the CDR3 DNA reads TGTGCCAGCAGATGGACTAGCGGTTCGACAGATACGCAGTATTTT. Its protein is CASRWTSGSTDTQYF.